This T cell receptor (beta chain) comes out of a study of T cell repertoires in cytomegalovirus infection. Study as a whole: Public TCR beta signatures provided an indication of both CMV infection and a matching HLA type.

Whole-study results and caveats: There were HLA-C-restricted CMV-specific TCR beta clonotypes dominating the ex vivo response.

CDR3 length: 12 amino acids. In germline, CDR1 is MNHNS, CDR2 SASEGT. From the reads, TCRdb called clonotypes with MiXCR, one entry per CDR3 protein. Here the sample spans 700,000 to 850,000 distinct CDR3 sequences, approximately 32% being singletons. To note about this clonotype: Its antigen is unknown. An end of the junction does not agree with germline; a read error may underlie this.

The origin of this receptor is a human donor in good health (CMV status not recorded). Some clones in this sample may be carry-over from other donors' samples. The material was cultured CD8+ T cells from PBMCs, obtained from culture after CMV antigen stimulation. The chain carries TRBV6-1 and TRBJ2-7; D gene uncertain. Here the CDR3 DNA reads TGTGCCAGCGGTGACGACAAGTACGAGCAGTACTTC. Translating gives CASGDDKYEQYF.